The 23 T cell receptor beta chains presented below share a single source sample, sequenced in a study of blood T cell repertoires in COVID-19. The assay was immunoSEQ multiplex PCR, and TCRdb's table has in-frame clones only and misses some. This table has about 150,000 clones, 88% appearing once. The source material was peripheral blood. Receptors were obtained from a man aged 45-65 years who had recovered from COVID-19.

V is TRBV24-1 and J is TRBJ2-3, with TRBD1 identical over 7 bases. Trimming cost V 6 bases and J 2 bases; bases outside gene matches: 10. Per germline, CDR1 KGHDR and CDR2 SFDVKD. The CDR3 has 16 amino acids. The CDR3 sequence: CATSSNRDRNTDTQYF. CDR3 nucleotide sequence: TGTGCCACCAGTTCTAACCGGGACAGAAACACAGATACGCAGTATTTT.

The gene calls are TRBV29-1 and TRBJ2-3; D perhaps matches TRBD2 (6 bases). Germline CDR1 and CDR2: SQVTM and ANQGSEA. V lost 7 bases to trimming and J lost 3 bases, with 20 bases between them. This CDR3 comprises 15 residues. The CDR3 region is CSAGLANSATDTQYF. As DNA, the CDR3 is TGCAGCGCTGGGCTAGCGAACTCAGCGACAGATACGCAGTATTTT.

The CDR3 sequence: CASSNTGTHEAFF. CDR3 nucleotide sequence: TGTGCCAGCAGTAACACAGGGACCCATGAAGCTTTCTTT. The chain is built from TRBV6-2 or TRBV6-3 and TRBJ1-1, with D perhaps matching TRBD1 (6 bases). CDR1 and CDR2 from the germline V gene are MNHEY and SVGEGT. Trimming shortened V by 5 bases and J by 7 bases, and 14 bases separated the two germline ends. The CDR3 contains 13 residues.

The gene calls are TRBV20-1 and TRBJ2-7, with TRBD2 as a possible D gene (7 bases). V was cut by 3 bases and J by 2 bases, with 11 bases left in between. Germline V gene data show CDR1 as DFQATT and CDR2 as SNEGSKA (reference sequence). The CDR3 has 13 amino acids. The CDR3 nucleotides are TGCAGTGCTAGTCCGCGGGGGCCCTACGAGCAGTACTTC. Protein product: CSASPRGPYEQYF.

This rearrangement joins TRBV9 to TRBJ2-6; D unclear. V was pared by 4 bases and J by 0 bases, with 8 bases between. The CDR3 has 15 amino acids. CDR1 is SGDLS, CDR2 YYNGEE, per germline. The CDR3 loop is CASSQSLSGANVLTF. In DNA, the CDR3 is TGTGCCAGCAGCCAGTCCCTCTCTGGGGCCAACGTCCTGACTTTC.

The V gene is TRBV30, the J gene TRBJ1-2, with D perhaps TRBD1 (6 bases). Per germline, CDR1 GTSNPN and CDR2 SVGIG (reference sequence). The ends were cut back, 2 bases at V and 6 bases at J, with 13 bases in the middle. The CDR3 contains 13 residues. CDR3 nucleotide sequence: TGTGCCTGGAGTCGGCGACAGGAGCATGGCTACACCTTC. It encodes CAWSRRQEHGYTF.

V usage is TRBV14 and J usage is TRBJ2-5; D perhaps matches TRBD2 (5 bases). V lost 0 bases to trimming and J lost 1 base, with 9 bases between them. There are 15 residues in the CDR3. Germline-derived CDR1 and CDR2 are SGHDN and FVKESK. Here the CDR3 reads CASSQDYGVQETQYF. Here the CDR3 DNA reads TGTGCCAGCAGCCAAGACTACGGGGTCCAAGAGACCCAGTACTTC.

DNA of the CDR3: TGTGCCAGCAGATCTTGGGGACAGGGAGGCTACGAGCAGTACTTC. It translates to CASRSWGQGGYEQYF. The chain uses TRBV4-2 and TRBJ2-7; TRBD1 matches at 9 bases. The trim removed 6 bases at V and 3 bases at J, leaving 9 bases unmatched. This CDR3 is 15 amino acids long. CDR1 is LGHNA, CDR2 YNFKEQ, per germline.

CDR3 sequence: CASSLTGERNTEAFF. The DNA of the CDR3 is TGCGCCAGCAGCCTGACAGGTGAGAGGAACACTGAAGCTTTCTTT. This chain uses TRBV5-1 with TRBJ1-1; D is perhaps TRBD1 (6 bases). Germline V gene data show CDR1 as SGHRS and CDR2 as YFSETQ. The germline V and J ends were trimmed by 4 bases and 1 base, with 14 bases remaining between them. This CDR3 is 15 amino acids long.

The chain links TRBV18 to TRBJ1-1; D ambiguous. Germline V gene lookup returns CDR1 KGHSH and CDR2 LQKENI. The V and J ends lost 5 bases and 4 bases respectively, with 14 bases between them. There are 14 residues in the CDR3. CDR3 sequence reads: CASSYSRSVTEAFF. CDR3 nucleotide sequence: TGTGCCAGCTCATACTCCCGATCGGTCACTGAAGCTTTCTTT.

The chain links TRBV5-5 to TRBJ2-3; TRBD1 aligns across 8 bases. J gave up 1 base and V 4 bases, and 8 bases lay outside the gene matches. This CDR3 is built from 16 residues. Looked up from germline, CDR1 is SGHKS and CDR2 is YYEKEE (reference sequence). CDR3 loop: CASSREPTGGTDTQYF. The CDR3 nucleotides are TGTGCCAGCAGCCGTGAACCGACAGGGGGCACAGATACGCAGTATTTT.

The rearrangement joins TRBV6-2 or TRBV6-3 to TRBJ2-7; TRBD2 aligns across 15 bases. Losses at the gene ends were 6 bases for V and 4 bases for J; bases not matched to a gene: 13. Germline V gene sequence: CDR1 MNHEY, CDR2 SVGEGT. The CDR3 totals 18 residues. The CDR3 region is CASSPTPGLAGGRYEQYF. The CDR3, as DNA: TGTGCCAGCAGCCCGACCCCGGGACTAGCGGGAGGCCGTTACGAGCAGTACTTC.

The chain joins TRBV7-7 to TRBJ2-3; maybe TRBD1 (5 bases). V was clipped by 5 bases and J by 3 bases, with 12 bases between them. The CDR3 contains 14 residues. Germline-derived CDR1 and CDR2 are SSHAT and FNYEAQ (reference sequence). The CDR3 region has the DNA TGTGCCAGCAGCCCAGGGTTGGTGACAGATACGCAGTATTTT. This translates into CASSPGLVTDTQYF. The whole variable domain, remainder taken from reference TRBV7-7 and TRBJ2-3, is GAGVSQSPRYKVTKRGQDVTLRCDPISSHATLYWYQQALGQGPEFLTYFNYEAQPDKSGLPSDRFSAERPEGSISTLTIQRTEQRDSAMYRCASSPGLVTDTQYFGPGTRLTVL.

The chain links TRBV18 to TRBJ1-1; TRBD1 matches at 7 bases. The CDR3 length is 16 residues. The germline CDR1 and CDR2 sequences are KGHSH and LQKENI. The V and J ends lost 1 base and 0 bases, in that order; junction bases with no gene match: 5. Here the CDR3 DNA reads TGTGCCAGCTCACCACTACTCGGACAGGTGAACACTGAAGCTTTCTTT. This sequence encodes CASSPLLGQVNTEAFF.

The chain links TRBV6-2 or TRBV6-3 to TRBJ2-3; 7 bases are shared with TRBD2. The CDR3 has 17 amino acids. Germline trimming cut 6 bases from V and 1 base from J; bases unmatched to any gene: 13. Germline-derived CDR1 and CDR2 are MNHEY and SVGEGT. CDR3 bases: TGTGCCAGCAGCCTAGAACTAGCGCACCATCGCACAGATACGCAGTATTTT. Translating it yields CASSLELAHHRTDTQYF.

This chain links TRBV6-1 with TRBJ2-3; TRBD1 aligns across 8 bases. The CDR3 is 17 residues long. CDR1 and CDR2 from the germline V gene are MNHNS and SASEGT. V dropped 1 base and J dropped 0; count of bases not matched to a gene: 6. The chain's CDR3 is CASSEVAGGYSTDTQYF. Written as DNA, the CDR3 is TGTGCCAGCAGTGAAGTGGCAGGGGGCTATAGCACAGATACGCAGTATTTT.

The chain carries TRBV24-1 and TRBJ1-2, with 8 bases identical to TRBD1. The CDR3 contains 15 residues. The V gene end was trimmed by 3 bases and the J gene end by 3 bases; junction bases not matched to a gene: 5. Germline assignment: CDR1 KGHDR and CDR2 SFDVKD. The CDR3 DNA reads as TGTGCCACCAGTGATCCCTCAGGGGGCGACTATGGCTACACCTTC. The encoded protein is CATSDPSGGDYGYTF.

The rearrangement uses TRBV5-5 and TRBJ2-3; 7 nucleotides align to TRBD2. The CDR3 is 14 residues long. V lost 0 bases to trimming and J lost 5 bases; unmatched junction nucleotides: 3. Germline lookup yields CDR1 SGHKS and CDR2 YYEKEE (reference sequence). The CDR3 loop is CASSLVWGGDTQYF. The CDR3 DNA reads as TGTGCCAGCAGCTTGGTATGGGGGGGAGATACGCAGTATTTT. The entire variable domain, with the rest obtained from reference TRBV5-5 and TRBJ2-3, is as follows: DAGVTQSPTHLIKTRGQQVTLRCSPISGHKSVSWYQQVLGQGPQFIFQYYEKEERGRGNFPDRFSARQFPNYSSELNVNALLLGDSALYLCASSLVWGGDTQYFGPGTRLTVL.

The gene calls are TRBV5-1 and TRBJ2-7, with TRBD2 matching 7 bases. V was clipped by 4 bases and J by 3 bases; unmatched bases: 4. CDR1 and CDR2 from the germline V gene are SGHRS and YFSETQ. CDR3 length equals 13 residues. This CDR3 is CASSVGLDYEQYF. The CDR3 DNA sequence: TGCGCCAGCAGCGTCGGACTAGACTACGAGCAGTACTTC.

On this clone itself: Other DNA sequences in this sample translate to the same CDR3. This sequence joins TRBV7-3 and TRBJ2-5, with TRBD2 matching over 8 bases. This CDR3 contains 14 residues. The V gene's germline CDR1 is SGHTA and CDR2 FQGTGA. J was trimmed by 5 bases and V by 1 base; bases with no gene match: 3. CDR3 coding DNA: TGTGCCAGCAGCTTAAGTCCGGGAGGGGAGACCCAGTACTTC. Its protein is CASSLSPGGETQYF.

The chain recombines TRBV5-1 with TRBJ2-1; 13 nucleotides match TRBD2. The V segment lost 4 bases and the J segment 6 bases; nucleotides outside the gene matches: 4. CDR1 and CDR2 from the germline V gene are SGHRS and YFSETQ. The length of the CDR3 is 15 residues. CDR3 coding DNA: TGCGCCAGCAGCGGCGGACTAGCGGGGGCCAATGAGCAGTTCTTC. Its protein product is CASSGGLAGANEQFF.

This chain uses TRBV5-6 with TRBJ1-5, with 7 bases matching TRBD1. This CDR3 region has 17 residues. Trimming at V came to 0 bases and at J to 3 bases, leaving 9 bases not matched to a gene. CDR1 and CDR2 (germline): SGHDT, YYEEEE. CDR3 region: CASSLGQGGAINQPQHF. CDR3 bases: TGTGCCAGCAGCTTGGGGCAGGGGGGCGCAATCAATCAGCCCCAGCATTTT.

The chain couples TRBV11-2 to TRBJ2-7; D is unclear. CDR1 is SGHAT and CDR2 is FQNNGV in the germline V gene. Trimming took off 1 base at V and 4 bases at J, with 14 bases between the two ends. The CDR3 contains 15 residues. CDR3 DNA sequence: TGTGCCAGCAGCTTAGTTACGGGTCTTGGATACGAGCAGTACTTC. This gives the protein CASSLVTGLGYEQYF.